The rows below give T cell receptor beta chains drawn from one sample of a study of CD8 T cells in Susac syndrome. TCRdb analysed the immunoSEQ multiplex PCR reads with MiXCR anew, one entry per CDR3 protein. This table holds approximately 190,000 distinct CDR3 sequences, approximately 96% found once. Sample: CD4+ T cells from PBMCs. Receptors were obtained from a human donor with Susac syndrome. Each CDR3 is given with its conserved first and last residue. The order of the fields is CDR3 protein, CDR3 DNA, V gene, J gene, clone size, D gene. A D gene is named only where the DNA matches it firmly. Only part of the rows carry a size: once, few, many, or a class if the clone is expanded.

cdr3_aa: CSAPRDRAGQPQHF
cdr3_nt: TGCAGTGCCCCCAGGGACAGGGCCGGTCAGCCCCAGCATTTT
v_call: TRBV20-1
j_call: TRBJ1-5
clone_size: .
d_call: TRBD1

cdr3_aa: CASSYSRPGVGYEQYF
cdr3_nt: TGTGCCAGCAGTTACTCGAGGCCAGGGGTGGGCTACGAGCAGTACTTC
v_call: TRBV6-5
j_call: TRBJ2-7
clone_size: .
d_call: .

cdr3_aa: CSASLAGEYNEQFF
cdr3_nt: TGCAGTGCCTCACTAGCGGGGGAATACAATGAGCAGTTCTTC
v_call: TRBV20-1
j_call: TRBJ2-1
clone_size: .
d_call: TRBD2

cdr3_aa: CAWRTTGYLYGYTF
cdr3_nt: TGTGCCTGGAGGACCACAGGATACCTCTATGGCTACACCTTC
v_call: TRBV30
j_call: TRBJ1-2
clone_size: .
d_call: .

cdr3_aa: CASSHWGEGAQYF
cdr3_nt: TGTGCCAGCAGCCATTGGGGAGAAGGGGCCCAGTACTTC
v_call: TRBV3-1
j_call: TRBJ2-5
clone_size: .
d_call: .

cdr3_aa: CSAIDPSGGRETQYF
cdr3_nt: TGCAGTGCCATCGATCCTAGCGGGGGGCGGGAGACCCAGTACTTC
v_call: TRBV20-1
j_call: TRBJ2-5
clone_size: .
d_call: TRBD2

cdr3_aa: CSAPLAGVRETQYF
cdr3_nt: TGCAGTGCTCCGCTAGCGGGGGTTCGGGAGACCCAGTACTTC
v_call: TRBV20-1
j_call: TRBJ2-5
clone_size: .
d_call: TRBD2

cdr3_aa: CASSPRGRVREKLFF
cdr3_nt: TGTGCCAGCAGTCCCCGGGGCAGGGTTAGAGAAAAACTGTTTTTT
v_call: TRBV12-3/TRBV12-4
j_call: TRBJ1-4
clone_size: .
d_call: .

cdr3_aa: CASRGTTGTRDTQYF
cdr3_nt: TGTGCCAGCAGGGGGACTACCGGGACCCGGGATACGCAGTATTTT
v_call: TRBV28
j_call: TRBJ2-3
clone_size: .
d_call: TRBD2

cdr3_aa: CASEDREGQPQHF
cdr3_nt: TGTGCCAGCGAGGACAGGGAAGGCCAGCCCCAGCATTTT
v_call: TRBV6-2/TRBV6-3
j_call: TRBJ1-5
clone_size: .
d_call: TRBD1

cdr3_aa: CASTQGPSGGWVQYF
cdr3_nt: TGTGCCAGCACCCAGGGGCCTAGCGGGGGCTGGGTTCAGTACTTC
v_call: TRBV6-6
j_call: TRBJ2-5
clone_size: .
d_call: TRBD2

cdr3_aa: CSARGSPYEQYF
cdr3_nt: TGCAGTGCTAGAGGGTCCCCCTACGAGCAGTACTTC
v_call: TRBV20-1
j_call: TRBJ2-7
clone_size: .
d_call: .

cdr3_aa: CASREDRKGDTGELFF
cdr3_nt: TGTGCCAGCAGGGAGGACAGGAAGGGGGACACCGGGGAGCTGTTTTTT
v_call: TRBV25-1
j_call: TRBJ2-2
clone_size: .
d_call: TRBD1

cdr3_aa: CASSFGVMDSPLHF
cdr3_nt: TGTGCCAGCAGCTTCGGGGTTATGGATTCACCCCTCCACTTT
v_call: TRBV7-9
j_call: TRBJ1-6
clone_size: once
d_call: .

cdr3_aa: CASSRQTGNDEKLFF
cdr3_nt: TGTGCCAGCAGCCGTCAGACAGGGAACGATGAAAAACTGTTTTTT
v_call: TRBV7-2
j_call: TRBJ1-4
clone_size: .
d_call: TRBD1

cdr3_aa: CASSQDPGAQPQHF
cdr3_nt: TGCGCCAGCAGCCAAGATCCCGGGGCGCAGCCCCAGCATTTT
v_call: TRBV4-1
j_call: TRBJ1-5
clone_size: once
d_call: .

cdr3_aa: CASSWGTRVVTDTQYF
cdr3_nt: TGTGCCAGCAGCTGGGGGACTAGGGTGGTCACAGATACGCAGTATTTT
v_call: TRBV7-2
j_call: TRBJ2-3
clone_size: .
d_call: TRBD2

cdr3_aa: CASSQDRGNFPGSGNTIYF
cdr3_nt: TGTGCCAGCAGCCAAGACAGGGGGAATTTTCCAGGTTCCGGAAACACCATATATTTT
v_call: TRBV3-1
j_call: TRBJ1-3
clone_size: .
d_call: TRBD1

cdr3_aa: CASSQDRAGEETQYF
cdr3_nt: TGCGCCAGCAGCCAAGATCGGGCAGGAGAAGAGACCCAGTACTTC
v_call: TRBV4-3
j_call: TRBJ2-5
clone_size: .
d_call: .

cdr3_aa: CASGLSNQPQHF
cdr3_nt: TGTGCCTCGGGACTTAGCAATCAGCCCCAGCATTTT
v_call: TRBV30
j_call: TRBJ1-5
clone_size: .
d_call: .

cdr3_aa: CASSLQGQVGKKLFF
cdr3_nt: TGCGCCAGCAGCCTCCAGGGACAGGTGGGGAAAAAACTGTTTTTT
v_call: TRBV4-1
j_call: TRBJ1-4
clone_size: .
d_call: TRBD1

cdr3_aa: CASSLVTSGYEQYF
cdr3_nt: TGCGCCAGCAGCTTGGTCACTAGCGGCTACGAGCAGTACTTC
v_call: TRBV5-1
j_call: TRBJ2-7
clone_size: .
d_call: TRBD2

cdr3_aa: CAWSVWGQIDTEAFF
cdr3_nt: TGTGCCTGGAGTGTATGGGGGCAGATCGACACTGAAGCTTTCTTT
v_call: TRBV30
j_call: TRBJ1-1
clone_size: .
d_call: .

cdr3_aa: CASSLDRGDVANVLTF
cdr3_nt: TGTGCCAGCAGCTTGGACAGGGGAGATGTGGCCAACGTCCTGACTTTC
v_call: TRBV5-6
j_call: TRBJ2-6
clone_size: .
d_call: TRBD1

cdr3_aa: CATSRPLGRGSFYNSPLHF
cdr3_nt: TGTGCCACCAGCAGACCGCTGGGCAGGGGATCGTTTTATAATTCACCCCTCCACTTT
v_call: TRBV15
j_call: TRBJ1-6
clone_size: .
d_call: .

cdr3_aa: CSVGTGNTGNTIYF
cdr3_nt: TGCAGCGTTGGAACAGGGAATACTGGAAACACCATATATTTT
v_call: TRBV29-1
j_call: TRBJ1-3
clone_size: few
d_call: .

cdr3_aa: CASRGRGTRTDTQYF
cdr3_nt: TGTGCCAGCAGGGGCCGGGGGACCCGCACAGATACGCAGTATTTT
v_call: TRBV7-8
j_call: TRBJ2-3
clone_size: .
d_call: .

cdr3_aa: CASSHFGGQDSYEQYF
cdr3_nt: TGTGCCAGCAGCCACTTCGGGGGACAGGACTCCTACGAGCAGTACTTC
v_call: TRBV3-1
j_call: TRBJ2-7
clone_size: .
d_call: TRBD1

cdr3_aa: CASSPTGTGVRGETQYF
cdr3_nt: TGTGCCAGCTCTCCGACCGGGACAGGGGTTCGGGGAGAGACCCAGTACTTC
v_call: TRBV18
j_call: TRBJ2-5
clone_size: .
d_call: TRBD1